This TCR beta chain was recorded in a study of shared clonotypes between healthy human individuals. Sequencing used immunoSEQ multiplex PCR; TCRdb keeps in-frame clones, though not all of them. The sample lists around 1 million clones, more than 75% seen once, with about 1.5% in the top ten. This clonotype originated in a man aged 18 to 30 in good health. The specimen sequenced was memory CD4+ T cells sorted from blood. Subset in this sample: CD45RA-negative fraction.

CDR3 protein: CASSISVSGGAGEQFF. As DNA, the CDR3 is TGTGCCAGTAGTATTTCGGTGAGCGGGGGGGCCGGTGAGCAGTTCTTC. This chain joins TRBV19 and TRBJ2-1; 10 bases match TRBD2. Germline loops: CDR1 LNHDA, CDR2 SQIVND (reference sequence). J lost 9 bases, V lost 3 bases, and 11 bases had no gene match. The CDR3 has 16 residues.